A single sample is the source of the 32 T cell receptor beta chains below, sequenced in a study of cytomegalovirus exposure and HLA in healthy donors (dated by TCRdb to 2017 to 2019). The method behind the library was the immunoSEQ multiplex PCR assay. TCRdb took this table from immuneACCESS and kept in-frame rearrangements with V and J called. Such tables lack part of the clones; where checked against another copy, unresolved V genes explain under half of the gap, and the rest is unexplained. A total of over 200,000 clones appear in this sample, 80% to 90% of them only once. The top ten constitute 2% to 2.5% of the sample. Material: PBMCs. The receptors come from a woman aged 18-29 years in good health and CMV-seropositive.

The chain uses TRBV19 and TRBJ2-1; 7 bases match TRBD2. The CDR3 extends over 11 amino acids. Germline CDR1 reads LNHDA; CDR2 reads SQIVND (reference sequence). The junction had 3 bases not matched to a gene; V was cut back by 9 bases and J by 7 bases. The CDR3 DNA reads TGTGCCAGCCGAGCGGGGAATGAGCAGTTCTTC. It yields the protein CASRAGNEQFF.

CDR3 loop: CAWSGWPGQIIYEQYF. The CDR3 region has the DNA TGTGCCTGGAGTGGGTGGCCCGGACAGATAATCTACGAGCAGTACTTC. The chain joins TRBV30 to TRBJ2-7; D is possibly TRBD1 (6 bases). The germline CDR1 and CDR2 sequences are GTSNPN and SVGIG (reference sequence). The CDR3 runs 16 residues. V gave up 1 base and J gave up 3 bases, with 19 bases separating them.

This clone was seen a few times. J is TRBJ1-1 and V is TRBV7-3; D is possibly TRBD1 (5 bases). The CDR3 sequence is 12 residues long. The V end lost 5 bases, the J end lost 2 bases, and 6 bases lay between the germline ends. From germline, CDR1 is SGHTA and CDR2 FQGTGA. The CDR3 nucleotides read TGTGCCAGCAGCCAGGGTAACACTGAAGCTTTCTTT. This gives the protein CASSQGNTEAFF.

V gene TRBV19 combines with J gene TRBJ1-1, with D unresolved. CDR3 size: 12 residues. V dropped 7 bases and J dropped 1 base, with 7 bases sitting between them. CDR1 and CDR2 from the germline V gene are LNHDA and SQIVND (reference sequence). The chain's CDR3 is CASIGGNTEAFF. CDR3 coding DNA: TGTGCCAGTATCGGTGGGAACACTGAAGCTTTCTTT.

This chain connects TRBV27 to TRBJ2-5; TRBD2 matches 8 bases. Per the germline V gene, CDR1 is MNHEY and CDR2 is SMNVEV (reference sequence). V shed 6 bases and J 5 bases; nucleotides not matched to a gene: 14. The CDR3 totals 16 residues. The CDR3 coding sequence is TGTGCCAGCAGACCGGGAGGGGACTACATTTTCGAGACCCAGTACTTC. Translation gives CASRPGGDYIFETQYF.

The chain recombines TRBV5-1 with TRBJ2-1; 14 nucleotides line up with TRBD2. The germline CDR1 and CDR2 sequences are SGHRS and YFSETQ. The CDR3 extends over 19 amino acids. With V trimmed by 2 bases and J by 6 bases, 13 bases remained unmatched. CDR3 amino acids: CASSFVGLAGVDFGNEQFF. Written as DNA, the CDR3 is TGCGCCAGCAGCTTCGTGGGACTAGCGGGAGTAGATTTCGGCAATGAGCAGTTCTTC. Full variable domain (remainder filled in from reference TRBV5-1 and TRBJ2-1): KAGVTQTPRYLIKTRGQQVTLSCSPISGHRSVSWYQQTPGQGLQFLFEYFSETQRNKGNFPGRFSGRQFSNSRSEMNVSTLELGDSALYLCASSFVGLAGVDFGNEQFFGPGTRLTVL.

V usage is TRBV7-9 and J usage is TRBJ1-2, with TRBD1 matching 9 bases. This CDR3 has 16 amino acids. The junction had 11 bases not matched to a gene; V was cut back by 5 bases and J by 4 bases. CDR1 and CDR2 (germline): SEHNR, FQNEAQ (reference sequence). The CDR3 DNA reads TGTGCCAGCAGCAGCCGGGACAGGGATATGGTCTATGGCTACACCTTC. Encoded protein: CASSSRDRDMVYGYTF.

The rearrangement uses TRBV5-3 and TRBJ2-2, with 8 nucleotides matching TRBD1. TRBV5-3 is an ORF, with its function uncertain. V was clipped by 4 bases and J by 6 bases; unmatched bases: 14. The length of the CDR3 is 17 residues. CDR3 residues: CARSPPDRGGAAGELFF. CDR3 nucleotide sequence: TGTGCCAGAAGCCCCCCCGACAGGGGAGGAGCTGCCGGGGAGCTGTTTTTT.

The chain uses TRBV2 and TRBJ2-5, with 7 bases identical to TRBD2. From germline, CDR1 is SNHLY and CDR2 FYNNEI. The CDR3 sequence is 14 residues long. The V segment lost 7 bases and the J segment 5 bases; nucleotides outside the gene matches: 10. The CDR3 nucleotides read TGTGCCAGCAAGCCTTTAGCGGGTCAGGAGACCCAGTACTTC. Translating gives CASKPLAGQETQYF.

In DNA, the CDR3 is TGCAGCGTCCTCCGCCTGGCGGGAGACAATGAGCAGTTCTTC. Protein: CSVLRLAGDNEQFF. The J gene is TRBJ2-1, the V gene TRBV29-1; 7 nucleotides agree with TRBD2. The V gene end was trimmed by 6 bases and the J gene end by 5 bases; junction bases not matched to a gene: 10. This CDR3 comprises 14 residues. Per germline, CDR1 SQVTM and CDR2 ANQGSEA.

This clone was recorded only once. The rearrangement links TRBV2 to TRBJ2-7; TRBD1 matches at 9 bases. The CDR3 covers 13 residues. V shed 9 bases and J 0 bases; nucleotides not matched to a gene: 3. The germline V gene encodes CDR1 SNHLY and CDR2 FYNNEI. The CDR3 region has the DNA TGTGCCAGTCCGGGACAGGGCTCCTACGAGCAGTACTTC. This encodes CASPGQGSYEQYF.

The V and J genes are TRBV30 and TRBJ1-2; D may be TRBD1 (6 bases). Trimming took off 7 bases at V and 7 bases at J, with 19 bases between the two ends. Germline V gene sequence: CDR1 GTSNPN, CDR2 SVGIG (reference sequence). The CDR3 totals 13 residues. CDR3 region: CASTGDSFGGYTF. The CDR3 coding sequence is TGTGCCTCGACAGGTGATAGTTTTGGTGGCTACACCTTC. The variable domain in full, with the rest retrieved from reference TRBV30 and TRBJ1-2, is SQTIHQWPATLVQPVGSPLSLECTVEGTSNPNLYWYRQAAGRGLQLLFYSVGIGQISSEVPQNLSASRPQDRQFILSSKKLLLSDSGFYLCASTGDSFGGYTFGSGTRLTVV.

The V and J genes are TRBV27 and TRBJ1-5; no clear D gene. Germline CDR1 is MNHEY and CDR2 is SMNVEV (reference sequence). Between the trimmed V and J ends, which lost 8 bases and 0 bases, there was a span of 14 bases. The CDR3 is 15 amino acids. CDR3 amino acids: CASSTGVGSNQPQHF. The CDR3 DNA sequence: TGTGCCAGCTCGACCGGGGTAGGTAGCAATCAGCCCCAGCATTTT.

The chain uses TRBV30 and TRBJ1-5; D gene ambiguous. Germline V gene data show CDR1 as GTSNPN and CDR2 as SVGIG (reference sequence). With 7 bases removed from V and 2 bases from J, the gap between germline ends came to 15 bases. The CDR3 runs to 14 residues. CDR3 in DNA: TGTGCCTTAAGCGGCCCTTGGGGCAATCAGCCCCAGCATTTT. It is translated as CALSGPWGNQPQHF.

This clone was counted between two and nine times. This rearrangement joins TRBV13 to TRBJ2-7; D is undetermined. The CDR3 has 13 residues. V lost 3 bases and J lost 2, with 8 bases in between. Germline CDR1 is PRHDT and CDR2 is FYEKMQ (reference sequence). This CDR3 is CASSLGRTYEQYF. The CDR3 coding sequence is TGTGCCAGCAGCTTGGGCAGAACCTACGAGCAGTACTTC.

The CDR3 DNA reads TGTGCCAGCAGTGAACTCAGCGGGCAGCACTACAATGAGCAGTTCTTC. Encoded protein: CASSELSGQHYNEQFF. The chain couples TRBV25-1 to TRBJ2-1, with D maybe TRBD2 (6 bases). Germline V CDR1 and CDR2: MGHDK, SYGVNS. The CDR3 consists of 16 residues. The V end lost 2 bases, the J end lost 3 bases, and 14 bases lay between the germline ends.

This clone came up once. V is TRBV5-1 and J is TRBJ1-1, with TRBD1 matching 7 bases. V lost 1 base, J lost 8 bases, and 8 bases stayed unmatched. CDR3 length: 14 residues. Looked up from germline, CDR1 is SGHRS and CDR2 is YFSETQ. Here the CDR3 DNA reads TGCGCCAGCAGCTTGACCGTTAGACAGGGAGAAGCTTTCTTT. Its protein product is CASSLTVRQGEAFF.

This clone was detected once. V and J are TRBV15 and TRBJ2-5; TRBD2 might be the D (5 bases). This CDR3 is 14 amino acids long. The germline V gene encodes CDR1 LNHNV and CDR2 YYDKDF (reference sequence). Trimming shortened V by 0 bases and J by 4 bases, and 9 bases separated the two germline ends. The CDR3 nucleotides read TGTGCCACCAGCAGAGATACGGGGAGAGAGACCCAGTACTTC. Translating it yields CATSRDTGRETQYF. The full variable domain, in which reference TRBV15 and TRBJ2-5 provide the parts outside the CDR3, is DAMVIQNPRYQVTQFGKPVTLSCSQTLNHNVMYWYQQKSSQAPKLLFHYYDKDFNNEADTPDNFQSRRPNTSFCFLDIRSPGLGDTAMYLCATSRDTGRETQYFGPGTRLLVL.

The chain combines TRBV2 with TRBJ2-1, with 12 bases identical to TRBD2. V shed 7 bases and J 10 bases; nucleotides not matched to a gene: 8. CDR1 is SNHLY, CDR2 FYNNEI, per germline. The CDR3 extends over 14 amino acids. CDR3 sequence (DNA): TGTGCCAGCATGGTACTAGCGGGAGGTTTGGAGCAGTTCTTC. This codes for CASMVLAGGLEQFF.

This chain links TRBV28 with TRBJ2-7, with a tentative D call TRBD2 (5 bases). Per germline, CDR1 MDHEN and CDR2 SYDVKM. CDR3 size: 14 residues. Trimming shortened V by 8 bases and J by 0 bases, and 14 bases separated the two germline ends. Here the CDR3 DNA reads TGTGCCAGCTATACCGGGGAGAGCTCCTACGAGCAGTACTTC. Its protein is CASYTGESSYEQYF.

The chain recombines TRBV25-1 with TRBJ1-1, with D perhaps TRBD1 (5 bases). V gave up 8 bases and J gave up 3 bases, with 13 bases separating them. There are 13 residues in the CDR3. In germline, CDR1 is MGHDK, CDR2 SYGVNS. This chain's CDR3 is CASAEGADTEAFF. As DNA, the CDR3 is TGTGCCAGCGCCGAAGGGGCAGACACTGAAGCTTTCTTT. The full variable domain, completed using reference TRBV25-1 and TRBJ1-1, is EADIYQTPRYLVIGTGKKITLECSQTMGHDKMYWYQQDPGMELHLIHYSYGVNSTEKGDLSSESTVSRIRTEHFPLTLESARPSHTSQYLCASAEGADTEAFFGQGTRLTVV.

The V gene is TRBV27, the J gene TRBJ2-7; TRBD1 aligns across 7 bases. The CDR3 spans 15 residues. CDR1 MNHEY and CDR2 SMNVEV come from the germline V gene (reference sequence). The V segment lost 5 bases and the J segment 3 bases; nucleotides outside the gene matches: 10. Written as DNA, the CDR3 is TGTGCCAGCAGTCACCGCCGGCAGGGGGTCTACGAGCAGTACTTC. This sequence encodes CASSHRRQGVYEQYF.

V and J are TRBV10-3 and TRBJ1-3; D uncertain. V was trimmed by 0 bases and J by 4 bases, leaving 13 bases between them. The CDR3 length is 16 residues. The germline V gene encodes CDR1 ENHRY and CDR2 SYGVKD. This CDR3 is CAISESVWAPGNTIYF. DNA for the CDR3: TGTGCCATCAGTGAGTCGGTTTGGGCTCCGGGAAACACCATATATTTT.

V and J are TRBV28 and TRBJ1-1, with a possible D match to TRBD1 (5 bases). Trimming cost V 7 bases and J 2 bases, with 11 bases left between them. The CDR3 has 13 residues. Germline CDR1 and CDR2: MDHEN and SYDVKM. The CDR3 region has the DNA TGTGCCAGCACCAGAGACAGCAACACTGAAGCTTTCTTT. Translation gives CASTRDSNTEAFF. Combining the CDR3 with reference TRBV28 and TRBJ1-1 gives the whole variable domain DVKVTQSSRYLVKRTGEKVFLECVQDMDHENMFWYRQDPGLGLRLIYFSYDVKMKEKGDIPEGYSVSREKKERFSLILESASTNQTSMYLCASTRDSNTEAFFGQGTRLTVV.

The V call is TRBV30, the J call TRBJ2-7, with D perhaps matching TRBD1 (6 bases). V dropped 3 bases and J dropped 3 bases, with 12 bases sitting between them. The CDR3 has 13 residues. The germline gives CDR1 GTSNPN, CDR2 SVGIG (reference sequence). The CDR3 reads CAWRGDTHYEQYF. CDR3 in DNA: TGTGCCTGGAGGGGGGACACACACTACGAGCAGTACTTC.

The rearrangement uses TRBV4-1 and TRBJ2-7; D possibly corresponds to TRBD2 (7 bases). The germline CDR1 and CDR2 sequences are MGHRA and YSYEKL. V was trimmed by 8 bases and J by 5 bases, leaving 16 bases between them. The CDR3 loop spans 13 amino acids. The CDR3 DNA is TGCGCCAGCTCCGCGGGGGCGCTCGACGAGCAGTACTTC. It yields the protein CASSAGALDEQYF.

The V gene is TRBV9, the J gene TRBJ2-3, with 12 positions matching TRBD2. The CDR3 spans 18 residues. From germline, CDR1 is SGDLS and CDR2 YYNGEE. Germline trimming cut 0 bases from V and 1 base from J; bases unmatched to any gene: 6. CDR3 DNA: TGTGCCAGCAGCGTAGCTACGGGACTAGCGGGTCGCACAGATACGCAGTATTTT. It yields the protein CASSVATGLAGRTDTQYF.

In nucleotides, the CDR3 is TGTGCCAGCAGCGCCCCTAGCGGGAGGCAAGAGACCCAGTACTTC. Amino acids: CASSAPSGRQETQYF. This chain links TRBV5-4 with TRBJ2-5; 11 bases line up with TRBD2. Germline-derived CDR1 and CDR2 are SGHNT and YYREEE (reference sequence). V gave up 4 bases and J gave up 2 bases; unmatched junction bases: 4. The CDR3 contains 15 residues. Variable domain in full (rest from reference TRBV5-4 and TRBJ2-5): ETGVTQSPTHLIKTRGQQVTLRCSSQSGHNTVSWYQQALGQGPQFIFQYYREEENGRGNFPPRFSGLQFPNYSSELNVNALELDDSALYLCASSAPSGRQETQYFGPGTRLLVL.

J is TRBJ1-1 and V is TRBV19; possibly TRBD1 for D (5 bases). CDR3 length equals 15 residues. The V and J ends lost 3 bases and 4 bases respectively, with 15 bases between them. CDR1 is LNHDA and CDR2 is SQIVND in the germline V gene (reference sequence). This chain's CDR3 is CASSISPSGSTEAFF. The CDR3 region has the DNA TGTGCCAGTAGTATTTCGCCATCAGGGTCCACTGAAGCTTTCTTT.

The chain couples TRBV6-1 to TRBJ1-1; tentative D call: TRBD1 (5 bases). The CDR3 consists of 15 residues. Between the trimmed V and J ends, which lost 4 bases and 1 base, there was a span of 13 bases. CDR1 is MNHNS, CDR2 SASEGT, per germline. The CDR3 DNA reads as TGTGCCAGCAGTGGCCAACCTAGGGGGAACACTGAAGCTTTCTTT. Translating it yields CASSGQPRGNTEAFF.

The chain uses TRBV12-5 and TRBJ2-2, with D tentatively TRBD1 (5 bases). Trimming took off 4 bases at V and 2 bases at J, with 17 bases between the two ends. The CDR3 is 17 amino acids. Germline lookup yields CDR1 LGHNT and CDR2 FRNRAP. Here the CDR3 DNA reads TGTGCTAGTGGTTCGCTCGGGCAGGGATATAACACCGGGGAGCTGTTTTTT. Translating gives CASGSLGQGYNTGELFF.

The chain is built from TRBV7-9 and TRBJ2-2; TRBD1 matches at 10 bases. The CDR3 is 18 residues long. CDR1 and CDR2 (germline): SEHNR, FQNEAQ (reference sequence). V was pared by 5 bases and J by 5 bases, with 14 bases of the junction left unmatched. The chain's CDR3 is CASSPTQATGGRTGELFF. The CDR3 region has the DNA TGTGCCAGCAGCCCCACGCAGGCGACAGGGGGCCGTACCGGGGAGCTGTTTTTT.